The rows below give T cell receptor beta chains drawn from one sample of a study of T cell responses to AZD1222 COVID-19 vaccine. Assay used: immunoSEQ multiplex PCR; TCRdb lists only in-frame clones, some missing. The sample lists 150,000 to 200,000 clones, roughly 91% seen once, with roughly 26% in the top ten. The sample here was peripheral blood, taken 28 days after the second AZD1222 dose. Source of these receptors: an adult who received the AZD1222 COVID-19 vaccine. The conserved cysteine and the conserved F or W are not part of the CDR3 here. A D gene is named only where the DNA matches it firmly. Not every row has a clone size; where given, it reads once, few, many or a size class.

clone size: NA; V gene: TRBV18; D gene: TRBD1; J gene: TRBJ1-2; CDR3 protein: ASSPTKTGQGSGYT
clone size: NA; V gene: TRBV5-1; D gene: NA; J gene: TRBJ2-2; CDR3 protein: ASSLTNGELF
clone size: NA; V gene: TRBV7-2; D gene: NA; J gene: TRBJ2-3; CDR3 protein: ASSPPGLRTDTQY
clone size: NA; V gene: TRBV2; D gene: NA; J gene: TRBJ1-2; CDR3 protein: ASNPSRMGGGYT
clone size: NA; V gene: TRBV7-9; D gene: TRBD2; J gene: TRBJ2-1; CDR3 protein: ASSTETSGRAANEQF
clone size: NA; V gene: TRBV7-2; D gene: NA; J gene: TRBJ2-7; CDR3 protein: ASSLNGRYEQY
clone size: once; V gene: TRBV3-1/TRBV3-2; D gene: NA; J gene: TRBJ1-5; CDR3 protein: ASSLDHSNQPQH
clone size: few; V gene: TRBV7-2; D gene: NA; J gene: TRBJ1-3; CDR3 protein: ASSLNLISGNTIY
clone size: NA; V gene: TRBV19; D gene: NA; J gene: TRBJ2-3; CDR3 protein: ASSPLGGRGDTQY
clone size: NA; V gene: TRBV28; D gene: TRBD1; J gene: TRBJ1-6; CDR3 protein: ASSSGQGWNSPLH
clone size: once; V gene: TRBV24-1; D gene: NA; J gene: TRBJ1-2; CDR3 protein: ATSDSSRADGYT